A single sample gave rise to the 10 T cell receptor beta chains below, sequenced in a study of OX40 agonist ivuxolimab in advanced cancers. Using immunoSEQ multiplex PCR, the repertoire was profiled, and TCRdb retains in-frame clones only, with some absent. The sample shows under 45,000 clones, 81% of them seen only once. The sequencing here drew on CD4+ or CD8+ T cells sorted from blood, taken in a trial of the OX40 agonist ivuxolimab. These receptors all come from an adult with an advanced solid tumor such as melanoma, head and neck, liver or kidney cancer.

The chain carries TRBV11-3 and TRBJ2-5, with TRBD1 identical over 10 bases. CDR3 length: 15 residues. Trimming removed 6 bases from V and 4 bases from J; junction bases left unmatched: 8. Germline V gene data show CDR1 as SGHNT and CDR2 as YENEEA. The CDR3 sequence: CASRDRQGARETQYF. The CDR3 DNA reads as TGTGCCAGCAGAGATCGACAGGGGGCGAGAGAGACCCAGTACTTC.

V and J are TRBV5-4 and TRBJ2-2, with D maybe TRBD2 (6 bases). The V end was cut by 0 bases, the J end by 3 bases, with 9 bases between. There are 15 residues in the CDR3. Germline values: CDR1 SGHNT, CDR2 YYREEE (reference sequence). CDR3 region: CASSLGSGYTGELFF. DNA of the CDR3: TGTGCCAGCAGCTTGGGTAGCGGATACACCGGGGAGCTGTTTTTT.

The V call is TRBV5-1, the J call TRBJ2-5; D unclear. Germline V gene data show CDR1 as SGHRS and CDR2 as YFSETQ. V was clipped by 5 bases and J by 2 bases, with 13 bases between them. The CDR3 has 14 amino acids. The CDR3 bases are TGCGCCAGCAGTTCTCGCCAGGTTCAAGAGACCCAGTACTTC. This codes for CASSSRQVQETQYF.

V is TRBV5-1 and J is TRBJ2-7; 13 nucleotides align to TRBD2. V shed 3 bases and J 2 bases; nucleotides not matched to a gene: 5. Germline V gives CDR1 SGHRS, CDR2 YFSETQ. This CDR3 region has 16 residues. CDR3 sequence: CASSSDGLAGAYEQYF. The CDR3 region has the DNA TGCGCCAGCAGCTCAGATGGACTAGCGGGAGCCTACGAGCAGTACTTC.

The chain is built from TRBV5-5 and TRBJ2-7, with D perhaps TRBD1 (6 bases). The CDR3 is 15 residues long. Trimming removed 0 bases from V and 0 bases from J, with 10 bases in between. CDR1 SGHKS and CDR2 YYEKEE come from the germline V gene (reference sequence). The CDR3 bases are TGTGCCAGCAGCTTGGGACAGGCGAGCTCCTACGAGCAGTACTTC. It specifies CASSLGQASSYEQYF.

The V call is TRBV5-4, the J call TRBJ2-5, with 10 bases aligning to TRBD2. CDR1 and CDR2 from the germline V gene are SGHNT and YYREEE (reference sequence). CDR3 length equals 14 residues. The V segment lost 5 bases and the J segment 4 bases; nucleotides outside the gene matches: 5. The CDR3 here is CASRPSGSTETQYF. DNA of the CDR3: TGTGCCAGCAGACCTAGCGGGAGCACAGAGACCCAGTACTTC. Full variable domain (missing parts from reference TRBV5-4 and TRBJ2-5): ETGVTQSPTHLIKTRGQQVTLRCSSQSGHNTVSWYQQALGQGPQFIFQYYREEENGRGNFPPRFSGLQFPNYSSELNVNALELDDSALYLCASRPSGSTETQYFGPGTRLLVL.

The chain employs TRBV7-1 and TRBJ1-5; D perhaps matches TRBD1 (5 bases). TRBV7-1 is marked as an open reading frame, function uncertain. The CDR3 is 13 amino acids. The V end was cut by 5 bases, the J end by 8 bases, with 13 bases between. The CDR3 is CASSVGGTEPQHF. The DNA of the CDR3 is TGTGCCAGCAGCGTAGGTGGGACGGAGCCCCAGCATTTT.

The CDR3 here is CASSLDRTAYGYTF. CDR3 bases: TGTGCCAGCAGCTTAGATAGGACAGCCTATGGCTACACCTTC. The V gene is TRBV11-1, the J gene TRBJ1-2, with a possible D match to TRBD1 (6 bases). The germline gives CDR1 SGHAT, CDR2 FQDESV (reference sequence). The CDR3 spans 14 residues. V gave up 1 base and J gave up 4 bases, with 10 bases separating them.

The rearrangement links TRBV2 to TRBJ2-3; D gene unclear. V lost 2 bases to trimming and J lost 6 bases, with 6 bases between them. This CDR3 has 12 residues. CDR1 and CDR2 from the germline V gene are SNHLY and FYNNEI. The CDR3 protein is CASSERADTQYF. CDR3 nucleotides: TGTGCCAGCAGTGAAAGGGCGGATACGCAGTATTTT.

V and J are TRBV4-1 and TRBJ2-5; 8 bases fit TRBD2. The junction had 17 bases not matched to a gene; V was cut back by 6 bases and J by 11 bases. The CDR3 contains 15 residues. Germline lookup yields CDR1 MGHRA and CDR2 YSYEKL. The CDR3 DNA is TGCGCCAGCAGTCGATTGGGACGGGGGGGCTATGAGCAGTACTTC. It is translated as CASSRLGRGGYEQYF.